This TCR beta chain was identified during a study of blood T cell repertoires in COVID-19. In the study overall: Samples taken during acute and convalescent COVID-19 were collected in the United States, Italy and Spain. Sources were T cells, B-cell-depleted T cells, or PBMCs; the material itself was cDNA or gDNA.

In the authors' methods: Reference gene primer amplification gave estimated nucleated cell counts. Sequenced by immunoSEQ multiplex PCR; TCRdb stores in-frame clones only, minus some. V, J and clone size are those of that table, while D and trimming were read from the DNA. The profile shows about 270,000 clones, about nine tenths of them singletons. The sequence was collected from a man in his forties or fifties with acute or convalescent COVID-19. The material sequenced was peripheral blood.

As DNA, the CDR3 is TGTGCCAGCAGCAGGACAGCCGAAGCTTTCTTT. It yields the protein CASSRTAEAFF. The V call is TRBV2, the J call TRBJ1-1; tentative D call: TRBD1 (6 bases). Germline V gene lookup returns CDR1 SNHLY and CDR2 FYNNEI. CDR3 length: 11 residues. Trimming removed 6 bases from V and 8 bases from J, with 10 bases in between. The full variable domain, its missing parts supplied by reference TRBV2 and TRBJ1-1, is EPEVTQTPSHQVTQMGQEVILRCVPISNHLYFYWYRQILGQKVEFLVSFYNNEISEKSEIFDDQFSVERPDGSNFTLKIRSTKLEDSAMYFCASSRTAEAFFGQGTRLTVV.